This TCR beta chain was documented in a study of blood T cell repertoires in COVID-19. TCRdb keeps only in-frame clones here, not all; method: immunoSEQ multiplex PCR. There are 490,000 or so clones in the sample; around 87% occur only once, and about 2% lies in the top ten. Germline CDR1 reads SGHTA; CDR2 reads FQGNSA. The V and J ends lost 6 bases and 2 bases, in that order; junction bases with no gene match: 10. This CDR3 is built from 16 residues. The sequenced sample consisted of PBMCs or T cells enriched from blood (not recorded which). The chain employs TRBV7-2 and TRBJ1-1; 9 nucleotides match TRBD1. The receptor was derived from a woman aged 35 to 49 who had recovered from COVID-19. CDR3 in amino acids: CASSVQGAQLNTEAFF. DNA of the CDR3: TGTGCCAGCAGTGTACAGGGGGCCCAATTAAACACTGAAGCTTTCTTT.